This T cell receptor (beta chain) was sequenced during a study of response to subunit inactivated influenza vaccine. This clonotype was seen many times. Antigen specificity is unknown. General study findings and limits: Authors suggested that a seasonal influenza vaccination recruits few new T cells each time.

V was cut by 3 bases and J by 0 bases, with 8 bases left in between. CDR1 and CDR2 from the germline V gene are SGHTA and FQGNSA. The CDR3 is 14 amino acids. TCRdb re-called the RT-PCR reads with MiXCR, one entry per CDR3 protein. The sample lists around 500,000 distinct CDR3 sequences, roughly 9.8% occurring once. The source of this sequence is a man between 50 and 59 years old who received an inactivated influenza vaccine. This rearrangement joins TRBV7-2 to TRBJ1-2; D not certain. Sequenced material: PBMCs from blood, taken roughly 6 weeks after vaccination. The CDR3 bases are TGTGCCAGCAGCTTGTACAGAACTAACTATGGCTACACCTTC. This translates into CASSLYRTNYGYTF.